A single sample gave rise to the 27 T cell receptor beta chains below, sequenced in a study of OX40 agonist ivuxolimab in advanced cancers. Profiling relied on immunoSEQ multiplex PCR, and the TCRdb table lists in-frame clones only, not all of them. The repertoire holds 60,000 or so clones, with 70% to 90% as singletons. The sequenced sample was CD4+ or CD8+ T cells sorted from blood, obtained in a trial of the OX40 agonist ivuxolimab. These receptors came from an adult with an advanced solid tumor such as melanoma, head and neck, liver or kidney cancer.

This clone was observed a few times. The V and J genes are TRBV7-2 and TRBJ2-1; possibly TRBD2 for D (6 bases). Germline CDR1 reads SGHTA; CDR2 reads FQGNSA. Trimming pared 3 bases from V and 7 bases from J, leaving 13 bases between. The CDR3 runs 14 residues. CDR3 DNA sequence: TGTGCCAGCAGCTTTCCTTTGGGAGGTAATGAGCAGTTCTTC. This gives the protein CASSFPLGGNEQFF.

V usage is TRBV20-1 and J usage is TRBJ1-5; D gene ambiguous. The germline V gene has CDR1 DFQATT and CDR2 SNEGSKA (reference sequence). Trimming took off 0 bases at V and 12 bases at J, with 9 bases between the two ends. The CDR3 has 11 residues. CDR3 sequence: CSARDGLDQHF. In DNA, the CDR3 is TGCAGTGCTAGAGATGGGTTGGACCAGCATTTT.

This clone was seen only once. The chain joins TRBV11-2 to TRBJ2-5, with D unresolved. The CDR3 is 12 residues long. Germline lookup yields CDR1 SGHAT and CDR2 FQNNGV. V was trimmed by 2 bases and J by 0 bases, leaving 1 base between them. CDR3 DNA: TGTGCCAGCAGCTTAAACCAAGAGACCCAGTACTTC. Its translation is CASSLNQETQYF.

This clone occurred once. The J gene is TRBJ2-7, the V gene TRBV19; 10 bases fit TRBD2. CDR1 is LNHDA, CDR2 SQIVND, per germline (reference sequence). The CDR3 totals 15 residues. Trimming took 3 bases from V and 2 from J; bases not matched to a gene: 4. CDR3 protein: CASSMKLAGPYEQYF. In DNA, the CDR3 is TGTGCCAGTAGTATGAAACTAGCGGGGCCCTACGAGCAGTACTTC.

In this sample, this clone turned up a few times. This rearrangement joins TRBV7-2 to TRBJ1-3; the D gene is possibly TRBD1 (5 bases). V lost 5 bases and J 1 base, leaving 15 bases between the germline ends. The CDR3 has 16 amino acids. Germline V gives CDR1 SGHTA, CDR2 FQGNSA. The CDR3 DNA reads as TGTGCCAGCAGCGAGCTAACAGGACTATCTGGAAACACCATATATTTT. Protein sequence: CASSELTGLSGNTIYF.

In DNA form, the CDR3 reads TGTGCCAGCAGGGGACAGGGCCCCTACAATGAGCAGTTCTTC. It specifies CASRGQGPYNEQFF. The chain is built from TRBV2 and TRBJ2-1; the match to TRBD1 covers 9 bases. The junction had 2 bases not matched to a gene; V was cut back by 6 bases and J by 2 bases. CDR3 length: 14 amino acids. Looked up from germline, CDR1 is SNHLY and CDR2 is FYNNEI.

As to this clone: Sequence at one end of the junction differs from germline and may be a read error. The chain links TRBV30 to TRBJ2-1; 7 nucleotides align to TRBD2. The CDR3 consists of 12 residues. Germline CDR1 and CDR2: GTSNPN and SVGIG (reference sequence). This chain's CDR3 is CAGRVDYNEQFF. The CDR3 DNA sequence: TGTGCCGGGAGGGTAGATTACAATGAGCAGTTCTTC.

This clone was detected once. The chain is built from TRBV27 and TRBJ2-1, with D possibly being TRBD2 (5 bases). This CDR3 region has 14 residues. Per germline, CDR1 MNHEY and CDR2 SMNVEV (reference sequence). Trimming took off 3 bases at V and 6 bases at J, with 12 bases between the two ends. For the CDR3, the DNA is TGTGCCAGCAGTTTTACCGCCGGGATCAATGAGCAGTTCTTC. Residues: CASSFTAGINEQFF.

V and J are TRBV5-1 and TRBJ1-2; tentatively, D is TRBD1 (6 bases). The CDR3 loop spans 17 amino acids. CDR1 is SGHRS, CDR2 YFSETQ, per germline. The V and J ends lost 0 bases and 13 bases respectively, with 28 bases between them. CDR3 protein: CASSLGFRSRTEGDTTF. The CDR3 DNA follows: TGCGCCAGCAGCTTGGGCTTTAGATCGCGGACAGAGGGGGATACCACCTTC.

The chain uses TRBV10-3 and TRBJ2-5; no firm D call. The V gene's germline CDR1 is ENHRY and CDR2 SYGVKD. This CDR3 is built from 13 residues. Trimming stripped 2 bases from V and 5 bases from J, with 9 bases between. The CDR3 protein is CAISEASAETQYF. In DNA form, the CDR3 reads TGTGCCATCAGTGAGGCCAGCGCGGAGACCCAGTACTTC.

The chain employs TRBV7-2 and TRBJ1-2; 8 bases align to TRBD1. The CDR3 runs to 16 residues. Germline-derived CDR1 and CDR2 are SGHTA and FQGNSA. The V segment lost 6 bases and the J segment 7 bases; nucleotides outside the gene matches: 16. CDR3 sequence: CASRKEGSQGAGGYTF. The DNA for the CDR3 is TGTGCCAGCAGAAAAGAAGGGAGTCAGGGGGCTGGTGGCTACACCTTC.

V gene TRBV30 combines with J gene TRBJ1-2; tentatively, D is TRBD1 (6 bases). Germline-derived CDR1 and CDR2 are GTSNPN and SVGIG (reference sequence). The V and J ends lost 3 bases and 1 base respectively, with 12 bases between them. This CDR3 spans 14 amino acids. CDR3 nucleotide sequence: TGTGCCTGGAGGAGGAACAGGGTTAACTATGGCTACACCTTC. It translates to CAWRRNRVNYGYTF.

CDR3 in DNA: TGTGCCTGGAGTGGGACGAACTATGGCTACACCTTC. Translation gives CAWSGTNYGYTF. V usage is TRBV30 and J usage is TRBJ1-2; D gene uncertain. The V gene lost 1 base and the J gene lost 2 bases, with 5 bases spanning the gap. Germline assignment: CDR1 GTSNPN and CDR2 SVGIG (reference sequence). There are 12 residues in the CDR3.

A single count supports this clone. This sequence joins TRBV9 and TRBJ2-7; D is uncertain. CDR3 length: 13 residues. Trimming pared 2 bases from V and 6 bases from J, leaving 12 bases between. The germline gives CDR1 SGDLS, CDR2 YYNGEE. DNA for the CDR3: TGTGCCAGCAGCGTGACCGGGTCCGGCGAGCAGTACTTC. Translating it yields CASSVTGSGEQYF.

The chain combines TRBV10-1 with TRBJ2-1; perhaps TRBD1 as D (7 bases). Germline V CDR1 and CDR2: WNHNN, SYGVQD (reference sequence). This CDR3 is 13 amino acids long. Trimming pared 4 bases from V and 9 bases from J, leaving 13 bases between. The CDR3 DNA sequence: TGCGCCAGCAGTGGGCCAGGGGGGCGTGAGCAGTTCTTC. The encoded protein is CASSGPGGREQFF.

The V and J genes are TRBV6-1 and TRBJ2-7; D is undetermined. Germline V CDR1 and CDR2: MNHNS, SASEGT. The V end was cut by 2 bases, the J end by 3 bases, with 14 bases between. The CDR3 length is 15 residues. The CDR3 nucleotides read TGTGCCAGCAGTGAAACCCCCCTAGTGAACTACGAGCAGTACTTC. Translating it yields CASSETPLVNYEQYF.

The chain links TRBV10-3 to TRBJ2-3; D possibly matches TRBD1 or TRBD2 (5 bases each). The CDR3 spans 17 residues. Germline CDR1 is ENHRY and CDR2 is SYGVKD. Trimming removed 2 bases from V and 2 bases from J, with 17 bases in between. The CDR3 DNA reads TGTGCCATCAGTGAGGTGACAGCGACTATCCTCACAGATACGCAGTATTTT. Translation: CAISEVTATILTDTQYF.

This chain joins TRBV6-5 and TRBJ2-7; TRBD1 matches at 11 bases. Germline V gene lookup returns CDR1 MNHEY and CDR2 SVGAGI. This CDR3 spans 16 amino acids. J gave up 3 bases and V 2 bases, and 6 bases lay outside the gene matches. The DNA for the CDR3 is TGTGCCAGCAGTTACGAAAGGACAGGGGGCCTCTACGAGCAGTACTTC. Translating gives CASSYERTGGLYEQYF.

This clone was counted only a few times. The chain has TRBV11-2 and TRBJ1-1; no reliable D call. V lost 4 bases and J lost 1, with 10 bases in between. Looked up from germline, CDR1 is SGHAT and CDR2 is FQNNGV. The CDR3 loop spans 14 amino acids. CDR3 in amino acids: CASSSRSTNTEAFF. CDR3 DNA: TGTGCCAGCAGCTCTAGAAGCACGAACACTGAAGCTTTCTTT. Variable domain in full (rest from reference TRBV11-2 and TRBJ1-1): EAGVAQSPRYKIIEKRQSVAFWCNPISGHATLYWYQQILGQGPKLLIQFQNNGVVDDSQLPKDRFSAERLKGVDSTLKIQPAKLEDSAVYLCASSSRSTNTEAFFGQGTRLTVV.

The chain employs TRBV11-2 and TRBJ2-5; no definite D call. The CDR3 spans 14 residues. The ends were cut back, 7 bases at V and 6 bases at J, with 18 bases in the middle. Germline CDR1 and CDR2: SGHAT and FQNNGV. As DNA, the CDR3 is TGTGCCAGCACCGAAACCCTGGGTCAAAAGACCCAGTACTTC. This sequence encodes CASTETLGQKTQYF.

The chain has TRBV5-5 and TRBJ2-1; 12 bases map to TRBD2. This CDR3 spans 16 amino acids. Germline lookup yields CDR1 SGHKS and CDR2 YYEKEE (reference sequence). The V gene end was trimmed by 0 bases and the J gene end by 7 bases; junction bases not matched to a gene: 5. The CDR3 here is CASSLVSLAGGNEQFF. The CDR3 DNA follows: TGTGCCAGCAGCTTGGTTTCGCTAGCGGGAGGGAATGAGCAGTTCTTC.

The rearrangement links TRBV7-9 to TRBJ2-1, with 7 bases matching TRBD2. Germline V lookup: CDR1 SEHNR, CDR2 FQNEAQ (reference sequence). Trimming at V came to 2 bases and at J to 8 bases, leaving 9 bases not matched to a gene. This CDR3 has 15 residues. The CDR3 is CASSLLSGNHDEQFF. In nucleotides, the CDR3 is TGTGCCAGCAGCTTACTCAGCGGGAATCATGATGAGCAGTTCTTC.

The chain joins TRBV9 to TRBJ2-7, with D perhaps TRBD2 (5 bases). V gave up 0 bases and J gave up 2 bases, with 12 bases separating them. The CDR3 is 15 residues long. Germline V gives CDR1 SGDLS, CDR2 YYNGEE. In DNA, the CDR3 is TGTGCCAGCAGCGTAGATGGCGCGACTACCTACGAGCAGTACTTC. It translates to CASSVDGATTYEQYF.

The rearrangement joins TRBV7-9 to TRBJ2-3, with D possibly being TRBD2 (5 bases). Germline values: CDR1 SEHNR, CDR2 FQNEAQ (reference sequence). V gave up 1 base and J gave up 0 bases, with 14 bases separating them. The CDR3 totals 17 residues. DNA of the CDR3: TGTGCCAGCAGCTTAGTCGGACTTGCCCCTAGCACAGATACGCAGTATTTT. The encoded protein is CASSLVGLAPSTDTQYF.

This CDR3 reads CASSVGQSLEKLFF. The CDR3 DNA reads TGTGCCAGCAGCGTTGGACAGTCCCTCGAAAAACTGTTTTTT. The chain links TRBV6-5 to TRBJ1-4; a possible D gene is TRBD1 (6 bases). Trimming removed 6 bases at V and 8 bases at J, with 16 bases between. Looked up from germline, CDR1 is MNHEY and CDR2 is SVGAGI. The CDR3 runs 14 residues.

CDR3 protein: CASSPHEGLGYTF. The DNA of the CDR3 is TGTGCCAGCAGTCCCCACGAGGGGTTAGGCTACACCTTC. The chain links TRBV27 to TRBJ1-2; maybe TRBD1 (5 bases). V lost 5 bases to trimming and J lost 8 bases, with 15 bases between them. Germline loops: CDR1 MNHEY, CDR2 SMNVEV (reference sequence). The CDR3 contains 13 residues.

This clone was seen only a few times. The rearrangement uses TRBV28 and TRBJ2-3; 9 nucleotides match TRBD2. The CDR3 length is 14 residues. Per the germline V gene, CDR1 is MDHEN and CDR2 is SYDVKM. Germline trimming cut 10 bases from V and 2 bases from J; bases unmatched to any gene: 7. CDR3 sequence (DNA): TGTGCCACCAGACTAGCGGATAACACAGATACGCAGTATTTT. Protein sequence: CATRLADNTDTQYF. The whole variable domain, remainder taken from reference TRBV28 and TRBJ2-3, is DVKVTQSSRYLVKRTGEKVFLECVQDMDHENMFWYRQDPGLGLRLIYFSYDVKMKEKGDIPEGYSVSREKKERFSLILESASTNQTSMYLCATRLADNTDTQYFGPGTRLTVL.